Each of the 31 T cell receptor beta chains below was sequenced from the same sample in a study of CXCR3-negative and CXCR3-positive naive CD8 T cells (dated by TCRdb to between 2019 and 2020). General conclusions and limits of the study: Compared with CXCR3-negative naive cells, CXCR3-positive naive cells had TRB CDR3s with higher hydrophobicity (lower Kidera factor 4), lower energy, and higher strength and volume indices.

For sequencing, a NextSeq 550 was employed. The Human TCR Profiling Kit (MiLaboratory) was used to make UMI-labeled 5' RACE TRB cDNA libraries. TCRdb reprocessed the reads and lists each CDR3 protein sequence as a single entry, with no DNA. The sample's clone listing holds 7,000 or so distinct CDR3 sequences. The ten largest account for about 1.9% of the sample. No antigens are known for them. Material for sequencing was naive CXCR3+ CD8+ T cells from blood. The sample's cell subset or site, from its label and the paper: CD45RO-CCR7+CD27+CD95- naive CD8+ T cells expressing CXCR3 (TNR3+). These receptors originate from a human donor in good health. Some clones in this sample may be carry-over from other donors' samples.

Considering frequency, this clonotype is medium-sized (0.01 to 0.1%). The rearrangement uses TRBV29-1 and TRBJ1-1; TCRdb picks TRBD1, but there is no DNA to check that call. Germline lookup yields CDR1 SQVTM and CDR2 ANQGSEA. CDR3 length: 14 amino acids. The CDR3 reads CSVGPGGPGAEAFF.

The gene calls are TRBV13 and TRBJ2-1; the TRBD2 assignment by TCRdb is unverifiable without DNA. This CDR3 spans 15 amino acids. Germline V gene lookup returns CDR1 PRHDT and CDR2 FYEKMQ (reference sequence). The CDR3 sequence: CASSPLAGVYNEQFF.

The chain combines TRBV5-1 with TRBJ2-7; TCRdb selects TRBD1, and the lack of DNA leaves this call unchecked. The CDR3 runs 14 residues. Per germline, CDR1 SGHRS and CDR2 YFSETQ. This CDR3 reads CASSLGQGAYEQYF.

The rearrangement joins TRBV29-1 to TRBJ2-3; with no DNA, the TCRdb D assignment of TRBD1 cannot be verified. Germline V lookup: CDR1 SQVTM, CDR2 ANQGSEA. The CDR3 has 18 amino acids. CDR3 loop: CSVEATGGAGSIADTQYF.

Measured by frequency, this clonotype is medium-sized. The chain is built from TRBV7-9 and TRBJ2-2; lacking DNA, the TRBD1 call made by TCRdb goes unchecked. The CDR3 loop spans 16 amino acids. Per germline, CDR1 SEHNR and CDR2 FQNEAQ (reference sequence). The CDR3 is CASSLGQDQVAGELFF. Based on the CDR3 plus reference TRBV7-9 and TRBJ2-2, the full variable domain is DTGVSQNPRHKITKRGQNVTFRCDPISEHNRLYWYRQTLGQGPEFLTYFQNEAQLEKSRLLSDRFSAERPKGSFSTLEIQRTEQGDSAMYLCASSLGQDQVAGELFFGEGSRLTVL.

The chain recombines TRBV5-1 with TRBJ2-3; the D call from TCRdb, TRBD2, cannot be confirmed without DNA. This CDR3 contains 15 residues. The V gene's germline CDR1 is SGHRS and CDR2 YFSETQ. The CDR3 protein is CASSFRREKIDTQYF.

The V call is TRBV6-1, the J call TRBJ2-7; the D call from TCRdb, TRBD2, cannot be confirmed without DNA. This CDR3 spans 15 amino acids. Per germline, CDR1 MNHNS and CDR2 SASEGT. This CDR3 is CASSVGQGLIYEQYF.

This clonotype is medium-sized by frequency. The rearrangement links TRBV7-6 to TRBJ2-1; TCRdb names TRBD2, which stays unverified in the absence of DNA. This CDR3 has 12 residues. In germline, CDR1 is SGHVS, CDR2 FNYEAQ. CDR3 region: CASSPRTGLQFF.

This chain joins TRBV7-9 and TRBJ2-5. The germline V gene encodes CDR1 SEHNR and CDR2 FQNEAQ (reference sequence). The CDR3 covers 13 residues. Here the CDR3 reads CASSLGFQETLYF.

This sequence joins TRBV14 and TRBJ2-5; TCRdb calls TRBD2, which cannot be checked without DNA. There are 15 residues in the CDR3. Per germline, CDR1 SGHDN and CDR2 FVKESK. CDR3 sequence reads: CASSQGLAGLETQYF.

The V gene is TRBV13, the J gene TRBJ2-7; TCRdb selects TRBD1, and the lack of DNA leaves this call unchecked. The CDR3 covers 13 residues. Germline V gene lookup returns CDR1 PRHDT and CDR2 FYEKMQ (reference sequence). The CDR3 here is CASSFDRAYEQYF. Full variable domain (rest looked up from reference TRBV13 and TRBJ2-7): AAGVIQSPRHLIKEKRETATLKCYPIPRHDTVYWYQQGPGQDPQFLISFYEKMQSDKGSIPDRFSAQQFSDYHSELNMSSLELGDSALYFCASSFDRAYEQYFGPGTRLTVT.

The gene calls are TRBV5-1 and TRBJ1-2. Germline V lookup: CDR1 SGHRS, CDR2 YFSETQ. CDR3 length: 12 amino acids. The CDR3 region is CASRASNYGYTF.

The V call is TRBV7-9, the J call TRBJ1-5. Looked up from germline, CDR1 is SEHNR and CDR2 is FQNEAQ (reference sequence). There are 14 residues in the CDR3. CDR3 loop: CASSFYAKYQPQHF.

The chain uses TRBV19 and TRBJ2-1; there is no DNA to check the TCRdb D call of TRBD1. The CDR3 covers 14 residues. Germline CDR1 and CDR2: LNHDA and SQIVND (reference sequence). CDR3 residues: CARADRALDNEQFF.

The chain couples TRBV5-1 to TRBJ1-4; TCRdb's D gene call, TRBD1, goes unchecked for lack of DNA. There are 14 residues in the CDR3. Per germline, CDR1 SGHRS and CDR2 YFSETQ. This chain's CDR3 is CASSLSTGYEKLFF. Together with reference TRBV5-1 and TRBJ1-4, the CDR3 gives the full variable domain: KAGVTQTPRYLIKTRGQQVTLSCSPISGHRSVSWYQQTPGQGLQFLFEYFSETQRNKGNFPGRFSGRQFSNSRSEMNVSTLELGDSALYLCASSLSTGYEKLFFGSGTQLSVL.

The V call is TRBV12-3 or TRBV12-4, the J call TRBJ2-1; TCRdb proposes TRBD1, but this gene call is untestable without DNA. This CDR3 is built from 15 residues. The CDR3 here is CASSPRDRVDNEQFF.

The gene calls are TRBV19 and TRBJ2-7; lacking DNA, the TRBD1 call made by TCRdb goes unchecked. The CDR3 spans 12 residues. Germline assignment: CDR1 LNHDA and CDR2 SQIVND (reference sequence). Here the CDR3 reads CASSMTGDEQYF.

Considering frequency, this clonotype is medium-sized. J is TRBJ2-3 and V is TRBV10-3. The germline V gene has CDR1 ENHRY and CDR2 SYGVKD. The CDR3 spans 14 residues. The CDR3: CAISESQHPDTQYF.

The chain uses TRBV27 and TRBJ2-5; the D call of TRBD1 rests on TCRdb alone, since no DNA is present to check it. CDR1 and CDR2 (germline): MNHEY, SMNVEV (reference sequence). The CDR3 sequence is 15 residues long. CDR3 residues: CASSLGYGTEETQYF.

This clonotype is classed as medium-sized by frequency. This chain links TRBV4-1 with TRBJ1-1. The germline CDR1 and CDR2 sequences are MGHRA and YSYEKL. The CDR3 length is 14 residues. The chain's CDR3 is CASSQDAMPTEAFF.

This clonotype is labeled medium-sized based on frequency. The gene calls are TRBV20-1 and TRBJ2-1; as DNA is missing, the TRBD2 call by TCRdb cannot be tested. Per germline, CDR1 DFQATT and CDR2 SNEGSKA (reference sequence). This CDR3 region has 16 residues. The CDR3 sequence is CSARDPGLAVFNEQFF.

Frequency places this clonotype as medium-sized. The chain couples TRBV29-1 to TRBJ2-2; lacking DNA, the TRBD2 call made by TCRdb goes unchecked. This CDR3 has 17 residues. Looked up from germline, CDR1 is SQVTM and CDR2 is ANQGSEA. CDR3: CSVEGASGDQLAGELFF.

V is TRBV5-1 and J is TRBJ2-3; the D call of TRBD2 rests on TCRdb alone, since no DNA is present to check it. This CDR3 has 18 amino acids. CDR1 SGHRS and CDR2 YFSETQ come from the germline V gene. The CDR3 is CASSPSQGAITSTDTQYF.

Its frequency marks this clonotype as medium-sized (0.01 to 0.1%). The chain joins TRBV7-9 to TRBJ2-4; TCRdb outputs TRBD1, but without DNA this stays unchecked. There are 14 residues in the CDR3. CDR1 is SEHNR, CDR2 FQNEAQ, per germline (reference sequence). The CDR3 reads CASSLGGTANIQYF. Full variable domain (outside the CDR3, taken from reference TRBV7-9 and TRBJ2-4): DTGVSQNPRHKITKRGQNVTFRCDPISEHNRLYWYRQTLGQGPEFLTYFQNEAQLEKSRLLSDRFSAERPKGSFSTLEIQRTEQGDSAMYLCASSLGGTANIQYFGAGTRLSVL.

CDR3 residues: CASSVGTSGQETQYF. The V call is TRBV9, the J call TRBJ2-5; the D call from TCRdb, TRBD2, cannot be confirmed without DNA. This CDR3 has 15 residues. Looked up from germline, CDR1 is SGDLS and CDR2 is YYNGEE.

CDR3 sequence: CASSLLAGGSYNEQFF. This chain links TRBV27 with TRBJ2-1; absent DNA, TCRdb's TRBD2 call cannot be checked. This CDR3 has 16 amino acids. Per the germline V gene, CDR1 is MNHEY and CDR2 is SMNVEV (reference sequence).

V is TRBV29-1 and J is TRBJ2-5; TCRdb returns TRBD1, unconfirmable since there is no DNA. The CDR3 runs 13 residues. Germline lookup yields CDR1 SQVTM and CDR2 ANQGSEA. CDR3 residues: CSVYGTVQETQYF.

The rearrangement links TRBV29-1 to TRBJ2-1; the D gene TCRdb calls, TRBD1, cannot be checked with no DNA. CDR1 is SQVTM, CDR2 ANQGSEA, per germline. CDR3 length: 14 amino acids. CDR3 region: CSVEGTGTYNEQLF.

The chain links TRBV29-1 to TRBJ2-7; checking the TCRdb D call of TRBD1 is not possible without DNA. The germline V gene has CDR1 SQVTM and CDR2 ANQGSEA. The CDR3 has 13 amino acids. CDR3 loop: CSVGGTGGYEQYF.

Its frequency marks this clonotype as medium-sized (0.01 to 0.1%). The chain uses TRBV7-9 and TRBJ2-3; the TCRdb D gene call, TRBD1, has no DNA to confirm it. The CDR3 extends over 13 amino acids. From germline, CDR1 is SEHNR and CDR2 FQNEAQ (reference sequence). CDR3 in amino acids: CASSFSDRVVQYF.

The chain employs TRBV9 and TRBJ1-1; TCRdb selects TRBD1, and the lack of DNA leaves this call unchecked. Germline V gives CDR1 SGDLS, CDR2 YYNGEE. The CDR3 is made up of 15 amino acids. CDR3 sequence: CASSVGGHMNTEAFF. The entire variable domain, with the rest obtained from reference TRBV9 and TRBJ1-1, is as follows: DSGVTQTPKHLITATGQRVTLRCSPRSGDLSVYWYQQSLDQGLQFLIQYYNGEERAKGNILERFSAQQFPDLHSELNLSSLELGDSALYFCASSVGGHMNTEAFFGQGTRLTVV.